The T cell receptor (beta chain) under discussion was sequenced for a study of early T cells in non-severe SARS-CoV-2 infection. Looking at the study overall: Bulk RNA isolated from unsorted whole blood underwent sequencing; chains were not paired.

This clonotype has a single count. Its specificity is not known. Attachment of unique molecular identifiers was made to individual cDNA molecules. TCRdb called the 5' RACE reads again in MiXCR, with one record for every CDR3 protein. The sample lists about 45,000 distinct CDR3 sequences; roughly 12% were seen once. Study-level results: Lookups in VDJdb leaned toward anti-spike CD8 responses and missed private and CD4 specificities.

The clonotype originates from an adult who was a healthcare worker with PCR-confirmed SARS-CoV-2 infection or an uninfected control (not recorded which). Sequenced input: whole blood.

For the CDR3, the DNA is TGTGCCAGCAGCTTAGTTGGCGGGGACCGCAATGAGCAGTTCTTC. Protein sequence: CASSLVGGDRNEQFF. The chain employs TRBV7-9 and TRBJ2-1; D is perhaps TRBD2 (6 bases). CDR1 and CDR2 from the germline V gene are SEHNR and FQNEAQ (reference sequence). The CDR3 is 15 residues long. The germline V and J ends were trimmed by 1 base and 6 bases, with 13 bases remaining between them.